These T cell receptor beta chains were read from a single sample in a study of T cells in tumors after PD-1 blockade. The data were produced by immunoSEQ multiplex PCR, yet TCRdb's version contains in-frame clones alone and is incomplete. The table records 30,000 to 40,000 clones, over 75% of them present only once. Sequenced here: PBMCs, sampled before anti-PD-1 treatment. These receptors came from a human donor with basal cell carcinoma. The CDR3 runs from the conserved cysteine through the conserved F or W. D genes are given only for firm matches. Clone size is shown for a subset of rows, as once, few, many or a class of expanded clone.

d_call	v_call	clone_size	j_call	cdr3_nt	cdr3_aa
TRBD2	TRBV3-1/TRBV3-2	.	TRBJ2-7	TGTGCCACCAGCCAAGGCGATTTGGCTAGCGGGGGGGGGCAGTACTTC	CATSQGDLASGGGQYF
.	TRBV5-5	few	TRBJ1-2	TGTGCCAGCAGCGACCAATCTGCCGCTAACTATGGCTACACCTTC	CASSDQSAANYGYTF
.	TRBV9	.	TRBJ2-7	TGTGCCAGCAGCGTATCCTTAGGGGGGCCACCTTACGAGCAGTACTTC	CASSVSLGGPPYEQYF
.	TRBV28	.	TRBJ2-7	TGTGCCAGCAGCCGATTGGGACTGCTCTACGAGCAGTACTTC	CASSRLGLLYEQYF
.	TRBV6-5	.	TRBJ1-1	TGTGCCAGCAGTTACTCGGCAGACACTGAAGCTTTCTTT	CASSYSADTEAFF
TRBD2	TRBV5-1	.	TRBJ2-1	TGCGCCAGCAGCCCCGGGACTAGCGGCTACAATGAGCAGTTCTTC	CASSPGTSGYNEQFF
.	TRBV7-9	.	TRBJ2-1	TGTGCCAGCAGCTTAGGGCCAGAAGAGCAGTTCTTC	CASSLGPEEQFF
TRBD1	TRBV29-1	once	TRBJ1-2	TGCAGCGTTAGTCCGGGACAGAGGGGCTACACCTTC	CSVSPGQRGYTF
TRBD2	TRBV19	.	TRBJ2-7	TGTGCCAGTAGTATCGCACTAGCGGCCTTCTACGAGCAGTACTTC	CASSIALAAFYEQYF
.	TRBV7-2	.	TRBJ2-3	TGTGCCAGCAGCCCGCGGACAGTAAGGGCAGATACGCAGTATTTT	CASSPRTVRADTQYF